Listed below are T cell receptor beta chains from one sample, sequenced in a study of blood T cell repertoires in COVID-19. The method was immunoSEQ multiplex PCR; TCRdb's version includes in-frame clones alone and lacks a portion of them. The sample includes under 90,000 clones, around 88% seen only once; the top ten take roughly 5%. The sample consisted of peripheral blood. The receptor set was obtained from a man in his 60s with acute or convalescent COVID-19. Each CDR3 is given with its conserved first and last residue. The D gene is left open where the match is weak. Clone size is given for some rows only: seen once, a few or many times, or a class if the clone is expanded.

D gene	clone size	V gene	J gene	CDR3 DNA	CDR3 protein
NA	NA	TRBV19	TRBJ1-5	TGTGCCAGTAGTATTAAGGGGCCAGCTGACAATCAGCCCCAGCATTTT	CASSIKGPADNQPQHF
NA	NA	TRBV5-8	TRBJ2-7	TGTGCCAGCAGCGGATTCGGGACTTCCGAGCAGTACTTC	CASSGFGTSEQYF
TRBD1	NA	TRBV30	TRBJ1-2	TGTGCCTGGAGTAGGACAGGGGCGTTCTATGGCTACACCTTC	CAWSRTGAFYGYTF
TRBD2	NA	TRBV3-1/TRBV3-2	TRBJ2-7	TGTGCCAGCAGCCCTCGACTAGCGGGGACATCCTACGAGCAGTACTTC	CASSPRLAGTSYEQYF
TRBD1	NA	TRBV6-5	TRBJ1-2	TGTGCCAGCCGACCACAGGGGGACTATGGCTACACCTTC	CASRPQGDYGYTF
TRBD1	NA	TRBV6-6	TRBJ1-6	TGTGCCAGCAGTCTAGAGGACAGGCGTAATTCACCCCTCCACTTT	CASSLEDRRNSPLHF
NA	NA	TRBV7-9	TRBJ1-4	TGTGCCAGCAGCAATCCGGGGAGCACTAATGAAAAACTGTTTTTT	CASSNPGSTNEKLFF
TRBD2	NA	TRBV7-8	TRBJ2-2	TGTGCCAGCAGCCCATGGACTAGCGGGGTTTTAGACACCGGGGAGCTGTTTTTT	CASSPWTSGVLDTGELFF
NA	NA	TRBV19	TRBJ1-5	TGTGCCAGTAGTATAGTACGAACAGGCAATCAGCCCCAGCATTTT	CASSIVRTGNQPQHF
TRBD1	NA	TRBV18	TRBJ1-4	TGTGCCAGCTCGAGTGGACAGGGGGCGAGTGAAAAACTGTTTTTT	CASSSGQGASEKLFF
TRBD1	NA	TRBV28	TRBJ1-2	TGTGCCAGCAACGCCGGGACAGGGAAAGGCTACACCTTC	CASNAGTGKGYTF
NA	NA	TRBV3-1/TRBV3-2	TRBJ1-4	TGTGCCAGCAGCCCTCTACAGGGATATAATGAAAAACTGTTTTTT	CASSPLQGYNEKLFF
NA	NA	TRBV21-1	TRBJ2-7	TGTGCCAGCAGCAAAAGGGGGCAGGCACCTGTGGTGGACGAGCAGTACTTC	CASSKRGQAPVVDEQYF
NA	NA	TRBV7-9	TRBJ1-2	TGTGCCAGCAGTAGCCGGGACTCAAACTATGGCTACACCTTC	CASSSRDSNYGYTF
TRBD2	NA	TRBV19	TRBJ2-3	TGTGCCAGTAGTATAGGATCGGGACTAGGTACAGATACGCAGTATTTT	CASSIGSGLGTDTQYF
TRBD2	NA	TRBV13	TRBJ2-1	TGTGCCAGCAGCAATAGCGGGGGGGCCTTTGATGAGCAGTTCTTC	CASSNSGGAFDEQFF
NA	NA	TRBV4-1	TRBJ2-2	TGCGCCAGCAGGGAGGTTGGGGACACCGGGGAGCTGTTTTTT	CASREVGDTGELFF
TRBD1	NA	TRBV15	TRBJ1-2	TGTGCCACCAGCAGAGAAAACAGGGGGCTTGGCTACACCTTC	CATSRENRGLGYTF
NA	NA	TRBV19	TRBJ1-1	TGTGCCAGTACCGAGGGTTGGACTGAAGCTTTCTTT	CASTEGWTEAFF
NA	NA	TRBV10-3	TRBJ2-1	TGTGCCATCACCCCTAGCGAAAGCTCCTACAATGAGCAGTTCTTC	CAITPSESSYNEQFF
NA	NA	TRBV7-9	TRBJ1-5	TGTGCCAGCAGCCCAAGGGACTTTAATCAGCCCCAGCATTTT	CASSPRDFNQPQHF
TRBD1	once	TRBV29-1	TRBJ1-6	TGCAGCGTTGATGCCAGGGGGTCCTATAATTCACCCCTCCACTTT	CSVDARGSYNSPLHF
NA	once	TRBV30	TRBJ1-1	TGTGCCTGGAGTGTAGCGGGCAGTTCGAACACTGAAGCTTTCTTT	CAWSVAGSSNTEAFF
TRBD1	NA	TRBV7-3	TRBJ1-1	TGTGCCAGCAGCCCCGGGACAGGCAGCGCTGAAGCTTTCTTT	CASSPGTGSAEAFF
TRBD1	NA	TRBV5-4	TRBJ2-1	TGTGCCAGCAGCCCGGGACAGGGGGCGTACAATGAGCAGTTCTTC	CASSPGQGAYNEQFF
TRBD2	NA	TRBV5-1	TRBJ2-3	TGCGCCAGCAGCTCGAGCGGGGGCACAGATACGCAGTATTTT	CASSSSGGTDTQYF
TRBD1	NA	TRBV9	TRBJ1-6	TGTGCCAGCAGCGCAGGACAGGGGAACAATTCACCCCTCCACTTT	CASSAGQGNNSPLHF
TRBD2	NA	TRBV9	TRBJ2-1	TGTGCCAGCAGCCCAGCGGGGGAGTACTACAATGAGCAGTTCTTC	CASSPAGEYYNEQFF
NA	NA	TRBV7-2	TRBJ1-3	TGTGCCAGCAGCTCCGGACGGGGGGCAATAGGGAACACCATATATTTT	CASSSGRGAIGNTIYF
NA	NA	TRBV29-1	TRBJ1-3	TGCAGCGTTGATATGGCAGGGACTGGAAACACCATATATTTT	CSVDMAGTGNTIYF
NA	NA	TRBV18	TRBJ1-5	TGTGCCAGCTCCCTGCGGGCCCAGCATTTT	CASSLRAQHF
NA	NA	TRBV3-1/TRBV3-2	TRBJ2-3	TGTGCCAGCAGCCAAGTAGTACCCACAGATACGCAGTATTTT	CASSQVVPTDTQYF
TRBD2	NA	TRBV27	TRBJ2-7	TGTGCCAGCACCCAACTAGCGGGGGGTTACGAGCAGTACTTC	CASTQLAGGYEQYF
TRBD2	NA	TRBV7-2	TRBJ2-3	TGTGCCAGCAGCGGCACTAGCGGGGGGGTTTCGGATACGCAGTATTTT	CASSGTSGGVSDTQYF
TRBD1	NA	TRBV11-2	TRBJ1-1	TGTGCCAGCAGCTTCAGGACAGGGCTGAACACTGAAGCTTTCTTT	CASSFRTGLNTEAFF
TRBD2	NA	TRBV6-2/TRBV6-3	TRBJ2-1	TGTGCCAGCAGTTATGGGAGGGGCAATGAGCAGTTCTTC	CASSYGRGNEQFF
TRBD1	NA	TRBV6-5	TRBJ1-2	TGTGCCAGCAGACAGGGGACCTATGGCTACACCTTC	CASRQGTYGYTF
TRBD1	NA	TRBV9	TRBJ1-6	TGTGCCAGCAGCGTGGGACAGCTAAATAATTCACCCCTCCACTTT	CASSVGQLNNSPLHF
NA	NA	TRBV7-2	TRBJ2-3	TGTGCCAGCAGCTTCGGTGTCGGGGGCACAGATACGCAGTATTTT	CASSFGVGGTDTQYF
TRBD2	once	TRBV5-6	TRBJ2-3	TGTGCCAGCAGCTTTGCGGGGGGGCAAGCAGATACGCAGTATTTT	CASSFAGGQADTQYF
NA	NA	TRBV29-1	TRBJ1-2	TGCAGCGTTGAGTCTAGGGGCTACACCTTC	CSVESRGYTF
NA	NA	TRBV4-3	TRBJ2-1	TGCGCCAGCAGCCAAGGAGGCAGCAATGAGCAGTTCTTC	CASSQGGSNEQFF
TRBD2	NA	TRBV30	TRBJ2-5	TGTGCCTGGAGGATTGCGGGGGTCGGGGACCAGTACTTC	CAWRIAGVGDQYF
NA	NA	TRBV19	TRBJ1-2	TGTGCCAGTAGTTACCCAGGGGACCGGGACTATGGCTACACCTTC	CASSYPGDRDYGYTF
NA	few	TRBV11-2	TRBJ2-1	TGTGCCAGCAGCTTAAGGGAAGCGGGCGGGACTCCGAATGAGCAGTTCTTC	CASSLREAGGTPNEQFF
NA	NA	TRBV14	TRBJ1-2	TGTGCCAGCAGCCAAGGAGGAGGAGTTGGCTATGGCTACACCTTC	CASSQGGGVGYGYTF
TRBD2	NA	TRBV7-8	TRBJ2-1	TGTGCCAGCAGCTTAGGAGCGGGGGTCTACAATGAGCAGTTCTTC	CASSLGAGVYNEQFF
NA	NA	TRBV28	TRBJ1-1	TGTGCCAGCAGTTTAATTCGGACTGAAGCTTTCTTT	CASSLIRTEAFF
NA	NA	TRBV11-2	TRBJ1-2	TGTGCCAGCAGCCACACAGAAAACTATGGCTACACCTTC	CASSHTENYGYTF